This T cell receptor beta chain was captured in a study of shared clonotypes between healthy human individuals. Method: immunoSEQ multiplex PCR; TCRdb's copy keeps in-frame clones and lacks some. The repertoire holds nearly 2 million clones, with about 95% as singletons. V lost 0 bases and J 7 bases, leaving 14 bases between the germline ends. The germline gives CDR1 SGHNT, CDR2 YYREEE (reference sequence). The CDR3 spans 14 residues. The study's findings and limits: Richness estimates generally favored naive over memory subsets. The study sampled only blood, and tissue repertoires likely differ. Rarefaction demonstrated incomplete sorted-subset sequencing despite large depth.

Naive CD8 cells were CD45RO-negative, positively selected for CCR7, excluding terminally differentiated effector memory CD45RA+ cells. With respect to this clone: Its antigen is still unknown.

The rearrangement links TRBV5-4 to TRBJ2-7; D remains unclear. The sample taken for sequencing was naive CD8+ T cells sorted from blood. This clonotype was sampled from a man aged 18-30 years in good health. CDR3 residues: CASSLGPDPTEQYF. The CDR3 DNA follows: TGTGCCAGCAGCTTGGGACCGGACCCCACAGAGCAGTACTTC.